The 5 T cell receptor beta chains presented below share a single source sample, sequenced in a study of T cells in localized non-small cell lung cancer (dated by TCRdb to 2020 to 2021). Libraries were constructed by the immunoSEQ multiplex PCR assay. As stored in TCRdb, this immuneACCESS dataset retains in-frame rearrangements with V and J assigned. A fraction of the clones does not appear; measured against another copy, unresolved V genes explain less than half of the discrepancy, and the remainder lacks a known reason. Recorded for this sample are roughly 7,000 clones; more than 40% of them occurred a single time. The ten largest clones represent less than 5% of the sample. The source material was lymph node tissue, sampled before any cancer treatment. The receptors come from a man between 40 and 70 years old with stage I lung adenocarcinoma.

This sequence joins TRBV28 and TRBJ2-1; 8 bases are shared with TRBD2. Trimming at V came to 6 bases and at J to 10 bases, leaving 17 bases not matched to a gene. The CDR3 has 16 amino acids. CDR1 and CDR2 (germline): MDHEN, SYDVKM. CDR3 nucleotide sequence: TGTGCCAGCAGCCCATCAAACCTAGCGGGTATCGGAGAGCAGTTCTTC. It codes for CASSPSNLAGIGEQFF.

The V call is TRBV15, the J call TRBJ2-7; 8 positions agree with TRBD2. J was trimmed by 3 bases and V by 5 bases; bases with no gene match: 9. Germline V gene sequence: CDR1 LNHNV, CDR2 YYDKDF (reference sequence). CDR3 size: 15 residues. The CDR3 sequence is CATSQRGRPVYEQYF. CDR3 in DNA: TGTGCCACCAGCCAGCGCGGGAGGCCTGTCTACGAGCAGTACTTC.

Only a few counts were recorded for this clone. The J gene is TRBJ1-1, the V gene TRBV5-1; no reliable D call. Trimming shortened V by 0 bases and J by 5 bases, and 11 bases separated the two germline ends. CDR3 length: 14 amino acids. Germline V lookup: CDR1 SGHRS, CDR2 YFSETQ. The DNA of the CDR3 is TGCGCCAGCAGCTTGGGGGATTTCGTGACTGAAGCTTTCTTT. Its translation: CASSLGDFVTEAFF.

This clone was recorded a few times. CDR3 sequence reads: CASSGDSYEQYF. The DNA for the CDR3 is TGTGCCAGCTCGGGAGACTCCTACGAGCAGTACTTC. The J gene is TRBJ2-7, the V gene TRBV6-8, with a weak D call TRBD2 (6 bases). V dropped 8 bases and J dropped 0 bases, with 8 bases sitting between them. Germline V lookup: CDR1 MNHGY, CDR2 SAAAGT. The CDR3 has 12 amino acids.

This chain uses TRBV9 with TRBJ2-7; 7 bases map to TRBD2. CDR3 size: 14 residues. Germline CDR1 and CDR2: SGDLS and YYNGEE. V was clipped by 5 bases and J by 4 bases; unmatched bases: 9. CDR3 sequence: CASSEWAGDYEQYF. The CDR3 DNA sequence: TGTGCCAGCAGTGAATGGGCGGGAGATTACGAGCAGTACTTC.